In this sample, the clone carrying this T cell receptor beta chain turned up a few times. What it binds is not known. Unexposed donor CD4+ T cells date from 2011-2018, before the COVID-19 pandemic. Isolation of CD4+ T cells took place after roughly nine days in culture. Method: immunoSEQ multiplex PCR; TCRdb's copy keeps in-frame clones and lacks some. This sample carries roughly 24,000 clones, about 80% of them seen once, and the ten largest clones take about 15%. The length of the CDR3 is 11 residues. The sample is drawn from a study of CD4 T cells in relation to SARS-CoV-2 and coronaviruses. Overall study context: Negative control cultures got HIV-1 Nef peptides or no peptide.

This chain links TRBV21-1 with TRBJ2-7. TRBV21-1 is a known pseudogene. The TCR comes from a human donor in good health. Sample: CD4+ T cells from PBMCs, cultured in vitro. CDR3 loop: CARKGGNKQYF. The CDR3 nucleotides read TGTGCCAGAAAGGGGGGTAACAAGCAGTACTTC.